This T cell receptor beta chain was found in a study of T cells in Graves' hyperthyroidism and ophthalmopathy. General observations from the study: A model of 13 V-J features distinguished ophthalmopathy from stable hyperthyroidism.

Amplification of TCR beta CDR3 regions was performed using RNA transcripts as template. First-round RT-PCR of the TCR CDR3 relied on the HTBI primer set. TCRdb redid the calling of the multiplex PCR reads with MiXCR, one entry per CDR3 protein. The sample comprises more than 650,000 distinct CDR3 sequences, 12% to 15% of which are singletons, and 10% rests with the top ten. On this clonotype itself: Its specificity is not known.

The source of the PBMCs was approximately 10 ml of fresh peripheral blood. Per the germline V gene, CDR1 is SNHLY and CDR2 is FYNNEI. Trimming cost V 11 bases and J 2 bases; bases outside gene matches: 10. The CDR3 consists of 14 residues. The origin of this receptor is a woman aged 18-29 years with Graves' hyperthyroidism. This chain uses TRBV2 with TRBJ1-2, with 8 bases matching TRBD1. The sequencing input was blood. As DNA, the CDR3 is TGTGCCTGCAACTTCCGGACAGGGAACTATGGCTACACCTTC. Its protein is CACNFRTGNYGYTF.